This TCR beta chain was obtained from a study of blood T cells in healthy people across ages (dated by TCRdb to the mid-2010s). About the study as a whole: Template switching captured roughly one uniquely barcoded TCR beta cDNA molecule per two T cells in model experiments. For two donors (one aged 18 to 30 and one aged 80 or older), the study analyzed two additional independent replicas of 1 million unique cDNA reads from the same blood draw. Donors of different ages were randomly distributed across sequencing lanes to avoid experimental bias. The donors were divided into four age groups: young (average around 16 years), middle-aged (around 37), aged (roughly 66) and long-lived (about 79). To track age-related changes in TCR beta repertoire diversity, the study relied on deep sequencing normalized with unique cDNA molecular identifiers.

Systemically healthy Caucasian individuals from Russia, 39 in total and aged about 6 to 100 years, were included as donors. Approximately 11 milliliters of peripheral blood were drawn from each donor into EDTA-treated Vacutainer tubes. Ficoll-Paque density-gradient centrifugation was used to isolate PBMCs, with at least 6.5 million per sample. Total RNA was extracted from PBMCs with Trizol reagent, with at least 6 micrograms obtained per sample. For every donor, flow cytometry on a PBMC aliquot measured the percentage of naive CD45RAhigh/CD27high T cells. V is clipped by 0 bases and J by 0 bases, and the sequence between their germline boundaries is 11 bases long. The CDR3 runs 16 residues from the cysteine to the phenylalanine. Of all the DNA, just the CDR3 is kept, 48 bases in frame from base 1. The germline V gene sets CDR1 to MGHRA and CDR2 to YSYEKL. As concerns this clonotype: This clone's antigen is unknown. The input lacks base qualities; no much larger clone sits a single base away.

Library preparation used 5' RACE. Sequencing was performed on an Illumina HiSeq 2500. A second 7 to 11 cycle PCR used a sample-barcoded 5' primer and a J-beta primer mix. A template-switch 5' adaptor carrying 12 random nucleotides introduced a unique molecular identifier onto each TCR beta cDNA molecule. Each sample yielded at least 3 million CDR3-containing paired-end reads. First-strand cDNA was synthesized from all RNA with the Mint cDNA synthesis kit, primed by a TRBC-specific oligonucleotide. After uracil-DNA glycosylase treatment, a first 18-cycle PCR used universal primers M1SS and BC2_uni_R on all cDNA. Per the authors' processing: Each sample was normalized by randomly selecting 1 million high-quality reads, each carrying a distinct molecular identifier. Reads sharing molecular identifiers were discarded rather than binned into consensus sequences. CDR3 identification, clonotype clustering and error correction used MiTCR with a Q25 quality threshold and the strictest error-elimination algorithm. A nonparametric unseen species model with Euler transformation was used to estimate lower-bound total TCR beta diversity. TCRdb reanalyzed the raw reads on its own, using fastp at Q25 for trimming and MiXCR for clone calling, and kept in-frame beta chains. Every CDR3 protein is listed once, alongside the most common genes and DNA of its rows. What appears here as the V and J calls and clone size reflects TCRdb's work, not the paper's. The sample table contains 550,000 to 800,000 distinct CDR3 sequences; only one count was recorded for around 21% of them. More than 3% of the sample is in the top ten clones.

Results the study describes overall, beyond this receptor: Compared with the aged group, the long-lived group had more naive CD4+ T cells, fewer expanded clones and increased TCR diversity, suggesting age selection. Since profiling was done on bulk unsorted PBMCs, naive and antigen-experienced compartments could not be conclusively compared. A strong correlation was found between observed TCR beta diversity and the percentage of naive T cells measured by flow cytometry. Estimates of total diversity from one million sequenced T cells were regarded as lower bounds and underestimates. Because donor CMV infection status was unknown, age-related changes in expanded clonotypes were potentially confounded. As age increased, observed TCR beta diversity per million T cells dropped in a roughly linear way, and a significant reduction was already evident by age roughly 40.

Sequencing used blood. The chain is made from TRBV4-1 and TRBJ2-5; the D gene is possibly TRBD2, with 6 bases matching. The clonotype comes from a man between 65 and 79 years old in good health. The DNA is as follows: TGCGCCAGCAGCCAAGATCTGTCTAGCGACCAAGAGACCCAGTACTTC. Its protein product is CASSQDLSSDQETQYF.